The 10 T cell receptor beta chains below all came from one sample that was sequenced in a study of cytomegalovirus exposure and HLA in healthy donors. Both 60 Vbeta primers and 13 Jbeta primers went into the PCR. Assay: immunoSEQ multiplex PCR; the TCRdb copy retains only in-frame clones and omits some. Of approximately 110,000 clones in the sample, about 70% are singletons; the top ten hold roughly 13%. Sequenced material: PBMCs. These receptors all stem from a woman aged 55-69 years in good health and CMV-seropositive.

V usage is TRBV6-6 and J usage is TRBJ2-7; D possibly corresponds to TRBD1 (5 bases). Germline CDR1 reads MNHNY; CDR2 reads SVGAGI (reference sequence). The V gene lost 5 bases and the J gene lost 0 bases, with 11 bases spanning the gap. This CDR3 contains 14 residues. As DNA, the CDR3 is TGTGCCAGCAGTATAGACAGAGACTCCTACGAGCAGTACTTC. It translates to CASSIDRDSYEQYF.

This clone was seen a few times. The chain links TRBV15 to TRBJ2-7; D is perhaps TRBD2 (5 bases). CDR1 and CDR2 from the germline V gene are LNHNV and YYDKDF (reference sequence). The CDR3 covers 15 residues. Trimming cost V 0 bases and J 7 bases, with 16 bases left between them. The CDR3 DNA reads as TGTGCCACCAGCAGAGATCGCGGCTCGCCGGGGGAGCAGTACTTC. Its protein product is CATSRDRGSPGEQYF.

The chain has TRBV29-1 and TRBJ1-1; D is ambiguous. V dropped 8 bases and J dropped 0 bases, with 13 bases sitting between them. This CDR3 is 13 amino acids long. Germline CDR1 reads SQVTM; CDR2 reads ANQGSEA. For the CDR3, the DNA is TGCAGCACGAAGGAGCGGATGAACACTGAAGCTTTCTTT. Its translation is CSTKERMNTEAFF. The complete variable domain, with remaining parts taken from reference TRBV29-1 and TRBJ1-1, reads SAVISQKPSRDICQRGTSLTIQCQVDSQVTMMFWYRQQPGQSLTLIATANQGSEATYESGFVIDKFPISRPNLTFSTLTVSNMSPEDSSIYLCSTKERMNTEAFFGQGTRLTVV.

V is TRBV5-4 and J is TRBJ2-3, with D possibly TRBD2 on 6 matching bases. Germline CDR1 and CDR2: SGHNT and YYREEE (reference sequence). The CDR3 is 16 amino acids. V lost 4 bases and J lost 2, with 17 bases in between. The CDR3 coding sequence is TGTGCCAGCAGCGCAACCCTAGCGACCAACACAGATACGCAGTATTTT. Its protein product is CASSATLATNTDTQYF.

This clone appeared once. The CDR3 sequence: CASSLLSSGRIHEQFF. The CDR3 nucleotides read TGCGCCAGCAGCTTGCTGTCTAGCGGGAGAATCCATGAGCAGTTCTTC. The gene calls are TRBV5-1 and TRBJ2-1; 10 bases are a match to TRBD2. Germline V gene data show CDR1 as SGHRS and CDR2 as YFSETQ. Losses at the gene ends were 1 base for V and 8 bases for J; bases not matched to a gene: 9. This CDR3 is 16 amino acids long. Full variable domain (outside the CDR3, taken from reference TRBV5-1 and TRBJ2-1): KAGVTQTPRYLIKTRGQQVTLSCSPISGHRSVSWYQQTPGQGLQFLFEYFSETQRNKGNFPGRFSGRQFSNSRSEMNVSTLELGDSALYLCASSLLSSGRIHEQFFGPGTRLTVL.

This chain uses TRBV18 with TRBJ2-2; D is perhaps TRBD1 (6 bases). Trimming took off 2 bases at V and 6 bases at J, with 13 bases between the two ends. Per the germline V gene, CDR1 is KGHSH and CDR2 is LQKENI. The CDR3 totals 15 residues. The CDR3 reads CASSPSTGTAGELFF. CDR3 coding DNA: TGTGCCAGCTCACCATCTACAGGGACGGCCGGGGAGCTGTTTTTT.

The rearrangement joins TRBV7-2 to TRBJ2-7, with 12 nucleotides matching TRBD2. This CDR3 is built from 14 residues. Germline CDR1 SGHTA, CDR2 FQGNSA. With V trimmed by 1 base and J by 5 bases, 0 bases remained unmatched. The CDR3 here is CASSLGLAGDEQYF. CDR3 nucleotides: TGTGCCAGCAGCTTAGGACTAGCGGGGGACGAGCAGTACTTC.

The V and J genes are TRBV7-2 and TRBJ2-1, with D maybe TRBD2 (5 bases). V dropped 5 bases and J dropped 4 bases, with 12 bases sitting between them. The CDR3 is 14 amino acids. CDR1 is SGHTA and CDR2 is FQGNSA in the germline V gene. The CDR3 sequence is CASSLDYRYNEQFF. CDR3 bases: TGTGCCAGCAGCCTCGACTATAGGTACAATGAGCAGTTCTTC.

This sequence joins TRBV19 and TRBJ2-7; 7 positions agree with TRBD1. From germline, CDR1 is LNHDA and CDR2 SQIVND (reference sequence). After removal of 5 bases from V and 2 bases from J, the junction contained 9 bases not matched to a gene. This CDR3 spans 15 amino acids. CDR3 region: CASSSTGASAYEQYF. The CDR3 coding sequence is TGTGCCAGTAGTTCCACAGGGGCCTCGGCCTACGAGCAGTACTTC.

This clone appeared once. An end of the junction differs from the germline gene, which may be a read error. CDR3 region: CSSSPGTSGGPRYEQYF. The DNA of the CDR3 is TGTTCCAGCAGCCCTGGGACTAGCGGGGGTCCTAGATACGAGCAGTACTTC. This chain links TRBV7-9 with TRBJ2-7; 14 bases fit TRBD2. Looked up from germline, CDR1 is SEHNR and CDR2 is FQNEAQ (reference sequence). This CDR3 is built from 17 residues.